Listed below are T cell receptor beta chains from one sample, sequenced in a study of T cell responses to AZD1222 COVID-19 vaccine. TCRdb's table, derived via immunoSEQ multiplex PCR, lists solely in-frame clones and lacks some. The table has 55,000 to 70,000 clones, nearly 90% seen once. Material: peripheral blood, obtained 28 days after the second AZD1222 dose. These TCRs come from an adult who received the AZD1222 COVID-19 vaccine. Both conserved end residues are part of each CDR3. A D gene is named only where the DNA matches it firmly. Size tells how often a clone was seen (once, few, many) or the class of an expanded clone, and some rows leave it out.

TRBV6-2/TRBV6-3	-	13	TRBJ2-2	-	TGTGCCAGCAGTTATTCCGAAAGCGGGGAGCTGTTTTTT	CASSYSESGELFF
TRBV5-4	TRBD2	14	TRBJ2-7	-	TGTGCCAGCAGCTTCGAGACTAGCGCCCCCGAGCAGTACTTC	CASSFETSAPEQYF
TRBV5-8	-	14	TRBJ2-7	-	TGTGCCAGCAGCTTGGGAGGGGGCTCCTACGAGCAGTACTTC	CASSLGGGSYEQYF
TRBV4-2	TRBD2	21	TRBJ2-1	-	TGTGCCAGCAGCCGGAGGACGGTAGCGGGAATTGACCTGAGCTCCTACAATGAGCAGTTCTTC	CASSRRTVAGIDLSSYNEQFF
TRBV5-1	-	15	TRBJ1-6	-	TGCGCCAGCAGCTCGACCGAACTAGGGGGTTCACCCCTCCACTTT	CASSSTELGGSPLHF
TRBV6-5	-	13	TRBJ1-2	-	TGTGCCAGCAGTTACTCGAGGGGTACTGGCTACACCTTC	CASSYSRGTGYTF
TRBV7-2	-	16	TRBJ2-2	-	TGTGCCAGCAGCTTAAGTTCCACAGAGAACACCGGGGAGCTGTTTTTT	CASSLSSTENTGELFF
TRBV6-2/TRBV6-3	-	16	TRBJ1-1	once	TGTGCCAGCAGTCTTCTTGGACAGTCATCGAACACTGAAGCTTTCTTT	CASSLLGQSSNTEAFF
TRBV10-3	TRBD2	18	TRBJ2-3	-	TGTGCCATCAGTGAGTCGTGGACTAGCGGGGGGGCACAGGATACGCAGTATTTT	CAISESWTSGGAQDTQYF
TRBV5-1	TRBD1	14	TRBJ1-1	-	TGCGCCAGCAGCCCGGGACAGGGTAACACTGAAGCTTTCTTT	CASSPGQGNTEAFF
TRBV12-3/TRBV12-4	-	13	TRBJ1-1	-	TGTGCCAGCAGTTTAGGGGCGAACACTGAAGCTTTCTTT	CASSLGANTEAFF
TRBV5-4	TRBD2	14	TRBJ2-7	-	TGTGCCAGCAGCGTTAGCGGGGGGTTCTACGAGCAGTACTTC	CASSVSGGFYEQYF
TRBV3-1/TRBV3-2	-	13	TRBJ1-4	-	TGTGCCAGCAGCCAAAGTTGGGACGGTGAACTGTTTTTT	CASSQSWDGELFF
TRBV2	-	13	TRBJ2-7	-	TGTGCCAGCAGTGGCACCGGGGGTGTCGAGCAGTACTTC	CASSGTGGVEQYF
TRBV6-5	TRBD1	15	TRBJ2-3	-	TGTGCCGGCACACTCCAGGGGGCGGGCACAGATACGCAGTATTTT	CAGTLQGAGTDTQYF
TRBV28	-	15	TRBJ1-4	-	TGTGCCAGCAGCCTTGTTGGGGACATGGATGAAAAACTGTTTTTT	CASSLVGDMDEKLFF
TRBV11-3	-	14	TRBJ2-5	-	TGTGCCAGCAGCTTAACATCAAATCAAGAGACCCAGTACTTC	CASSLTSNQETQYF
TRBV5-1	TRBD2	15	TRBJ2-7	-	TGCGCCAGCAGCCTTGTAAGCGGGGTACAACACGAGCAGTACTTC	CASSLVSGVQHEQYF
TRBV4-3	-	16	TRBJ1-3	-	TGCGCCAGCAGCCGCGACAAGGACAGCTCTGGAAACACCATATATTTT	CASSRDKDSSGNTIYF
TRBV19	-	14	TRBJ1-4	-	TGTGCCAGTAGTAGCGGGGGGTCCGATGAAAAACTGTTTTTT	CASSSGGSDEKLFF
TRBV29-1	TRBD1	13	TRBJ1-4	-	TGCAGCGTTTGGACAGGGATTAATGAAAAACTGTTTTTT	CSVWTGINEKLFF
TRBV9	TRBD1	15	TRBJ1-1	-	TGTGCCAGCAGCCCTAGACAGGGGCAGAACACTGAAGCTTTCTTT	CASSPRQGQNTEAFF
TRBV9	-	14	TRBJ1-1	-	TGTGCCAGCAGCGTAGATGTGGGGTCCCCTGAAGCTTTCTTT	CASSVDVGSPEAFF
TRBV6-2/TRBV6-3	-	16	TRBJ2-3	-	TGTGCCAGCAGTTCCGCTCGGGAGTGGCCCCCAGATACGCAGTATTTT	CASSSAREWPPDTQYF
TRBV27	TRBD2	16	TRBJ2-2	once	TGTGCCAGCAGGGCGGAGCGGGGGCCGAACACCGGGGAGCTGTTTTTT	CASRAERGPNTGELFF
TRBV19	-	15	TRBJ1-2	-	TGTGCCAGTAGCAAGGGCGGACAGCCTAACTATGGCTACACCTTC	CASSKGGQPNYGYTF
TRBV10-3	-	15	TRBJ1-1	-	TGTGCCATCAGTGAGGTTAACAGGGCGAACACTGAAGCTTTCTTT	CAISEVNRANTEAFF
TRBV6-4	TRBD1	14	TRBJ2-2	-	TGTGCCAGCAGCGGGACAGAGAACACCGGGGAGCTGTTTTTT	CASSGTENTGELFF
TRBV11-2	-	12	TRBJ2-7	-	TGTGCCAGCAGCTTATCCCGTTACGAGCAGTACTTC	CASSLSRYEQYF
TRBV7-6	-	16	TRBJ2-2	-	TGTGCCAGCAGCTTACGAACTAGGGCGAACACCGGGGAGCTGTTTTTT	CASSLRTRANTGELFF
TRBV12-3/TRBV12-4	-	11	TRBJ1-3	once	TGTGCCGGCGAGACTGGAAACACCATATATTTT	CAGETGNTIYF
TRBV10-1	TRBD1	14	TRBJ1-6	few	TGCGCCAGCAGTGAGGGACAGGGACGATCACCCCTCCACTTT	CASSEGQGRSPLHF
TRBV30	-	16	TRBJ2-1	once	TGTGCCTGGAGTGTCGGGGGCTATGTCTCCTACAATGAGCAGTTCTTC	CAWSVGGYVSYNEQFF
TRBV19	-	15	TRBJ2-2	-	TGTGCCAGTAGTCTGCGGACTGGATACACCGGGGAGCTGTTTTTT	CASSLRTGYTGELFF
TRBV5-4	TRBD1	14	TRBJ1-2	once	TGTGCCAGCAGCAAAAGACAGGGGGGCTATGGCTACACCTTC	CASSKRQGGYGYTF
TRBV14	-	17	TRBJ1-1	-	TGTGCCAGCAGCCAGAAAGGCTATTGGGTTTCGAGTACTGAAGCTTTCTTT	CASSQKGYWVSSTEAFF
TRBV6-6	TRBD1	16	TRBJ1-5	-	TGTGCCAGCGTCTCCACACAGGGGGCCAGCAATCAGCCCCAGCATTTT	CASVSTQGASNQPQHF
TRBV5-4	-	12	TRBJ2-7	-	TGTGCCAGCAGCCCAGGATTCGGTGAGCAGTACTTC	CASSPGFGEQYF
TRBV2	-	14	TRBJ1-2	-	TGTGCCAGCAGTGAAGGCCCCCTAGGTCGTGGCTACACCTTC	CASSEGPLGRGYTF
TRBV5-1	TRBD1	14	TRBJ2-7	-	TGCGCCAGCAGCTTGAGGGACAGACTCTACGAGCAGTACTTC	CASSLRDRLYEQYF
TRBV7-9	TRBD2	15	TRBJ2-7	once	TGTGCCAGCAGCTTAGGGGGACTAGCGGGATACGAGCAGTACTTC	CASSLGGLAGYEQYF
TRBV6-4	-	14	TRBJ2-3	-	TGTGCCAGCAGTGAGTCCCCTAGCACAGATACGCAGTATTTT	CASSESPSTDTQYF
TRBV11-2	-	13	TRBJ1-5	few	TGTGCCAGCAGCGTACAGGCGGCTCAGCCCCAGCATTTT	CASSVQAAQPQHF
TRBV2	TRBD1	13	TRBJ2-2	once	TGTGCCAGCAGGAGGACAGGGCCCGGGGAGCTGTTTTTT	CASRRTGPGELFF
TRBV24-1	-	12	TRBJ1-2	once	TGTGCCTCCAGTGGGGGAGGGGAAGGCTACACCTTC	CASSGGGEGYTF
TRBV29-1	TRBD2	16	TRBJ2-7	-	TGCAGCGTAGCCGGGACTAGCGGGAGGAACTCCTACGAGCAGTACTTC	CSVAGTSGRNSYEQYF
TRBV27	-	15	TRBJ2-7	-	TGTGCCAGCAGTTTCAACAGGGTAAGCTCCTACGAGCAGTACTTC	CASSFNRVSSYEQYF
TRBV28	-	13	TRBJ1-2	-	TGTGCCAGCAGTTCGGGGGGGCCGATTGGCTACACCTTC	CASSSGGPIGYTF
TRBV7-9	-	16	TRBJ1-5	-	TGTGCCAGCAGCTTAGATTGGCGGAGACTCGGACAGCCCCAGCATTTT	CASSLDWRRLGQPQHF
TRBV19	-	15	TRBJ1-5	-	TGTGCCAGTAGTACGCTCCACGGGGAAAATCAGCCCCAGCATTTT	CASSTLHGENQPQHF